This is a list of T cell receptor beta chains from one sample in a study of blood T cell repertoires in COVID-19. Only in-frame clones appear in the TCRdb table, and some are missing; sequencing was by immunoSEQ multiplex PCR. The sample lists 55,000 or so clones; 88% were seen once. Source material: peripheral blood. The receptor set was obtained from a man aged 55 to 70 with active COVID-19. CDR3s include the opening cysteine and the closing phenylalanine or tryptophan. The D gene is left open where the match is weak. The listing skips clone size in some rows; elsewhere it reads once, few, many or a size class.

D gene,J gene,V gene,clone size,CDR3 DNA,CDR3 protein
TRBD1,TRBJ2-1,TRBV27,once,TGTGCCAGCAGTTTAGACAGGGCGAAGACCTACAATGAGCAGTTCTTC,CASSLDRAKTYNEQFF
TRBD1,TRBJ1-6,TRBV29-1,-,TGCAGCGTGGCCGACAGGGCAGATTCACCCCTCCACTTT,CSVADRADSPLHF
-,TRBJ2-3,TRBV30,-,TGTGCCTGGTCCGAAGGGGCGAATCCTAGCACAGATACGCAGTATTTT,CAWSEGANPSTDTQYF
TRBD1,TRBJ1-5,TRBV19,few,TGTGCCAGTAGTATCGGACAGGGGGGGAATCAGCCCCAGCATTTT,CASSIGQGGNQPQHF
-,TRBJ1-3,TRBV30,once,TGTGCCTGGAGAGTTGGCCGGGAGAGCTCTGGAAACACCATATATTTT,CAWRVGRESSGNTIYF
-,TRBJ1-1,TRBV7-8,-,TGTGCCAGCAGCTTATGGAGGGGAGCGGGGCTGAACACTGAAGCTTTCTTT,CASSLWRGAGLNTEAFF
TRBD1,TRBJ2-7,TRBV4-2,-,TGTGCCAGCAGCCAAGGATTCGGGACAGCCTACGAGCAGTACTTC,CASSQGFGTAYEQYF
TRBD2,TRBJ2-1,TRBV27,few,TGTGCCAGCAGTTGGTCTAGCGGGAGGGCCAGGGGAACCTACAATGAGCAGTTCTTC,CASSWSSGRARGTYNEQFF
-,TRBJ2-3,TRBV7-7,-,TGTGCTAGCAGCTTAACAATTGCACACACAGATACGCAGTATTTT,CASSLTIAHTDTQYF
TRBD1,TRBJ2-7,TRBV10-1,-,TGCGCCAGCAGTGATTCCCCCGGGACAGGGAGCGAGCAGTACTTC,CASSDSPGTGSEQYF
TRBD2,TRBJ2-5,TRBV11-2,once,TGTGCCAGCAGCTTAACTGGACTAGCGGGACCGTTCCAAGAGACCCAGTACTTC,CASSLTGLAGPFQETQYF
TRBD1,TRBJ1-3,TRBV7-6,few,TGTGCCAGCAGCTCAAGAGGGGGCCCGAACTCTGGAAACACCATATATTTT,CASSSRGGPNSGNTIYF
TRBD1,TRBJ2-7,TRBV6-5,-,TGTGCCAGCAGTCCCTCCGGGACAGACTACGAGCAGTACTTC,CASSPSGTDYEQYF
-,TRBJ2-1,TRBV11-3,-,TGTGCCAGCAGCCCCCTAGCTGACAATGAGCAGTTCTTC,CASSPLADNEQFF
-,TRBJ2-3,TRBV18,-,TGTGCCAGCTCTCCGGTCGGGGCAGATACGCAGTATTTT,CASSPVGADTQYF
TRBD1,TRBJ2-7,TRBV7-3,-,TGTGCCAGCAGCCTGGGACAGACTTACGGCGAGCAGTACTTC,CASSLGQTYGEQYF
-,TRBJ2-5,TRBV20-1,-,TGCAGTGCTACTGACCAGGGGGAGACCCAGTACTTC,CSATDQGETQYF
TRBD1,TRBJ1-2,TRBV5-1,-,TGCGCCAGCGGCCCCTCCTTTTTGGACAGGGTGACCTTC,CASGPSFLDRVTF
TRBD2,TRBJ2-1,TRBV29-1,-,TGCAGCGTTGAAGTAGGGCGGGAGAACAATGAGCAGTTCTTC,CSVEVGRENNEQFF
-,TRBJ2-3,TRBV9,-,TGTGCCAGCAGCCCCCAGGTAGTCACAGATACGCAGTATTTT,CASSPQVVTDTQYF
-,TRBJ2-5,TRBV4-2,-,TGTGCCAGCAGCCAAGGCGAACCACAGGGCTGGGAGACCCAGTACTTC,CASSQGEPQGWETQYF
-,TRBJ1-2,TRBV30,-,TGTGCCTGGAACTCTCTCGGGGTGCATGGCTACACCTTC,CAWNSLGVHGYTF
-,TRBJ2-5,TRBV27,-,TGTGCCAGTCGAGAGACCCAGTACTTC,CASRETQYF
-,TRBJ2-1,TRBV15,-,TGTGCCACCAGAGACATTAGCGGTGGCAGCTCCTACAATGAGCAGTTCTTC,CATRDISGGSSYNEQFF
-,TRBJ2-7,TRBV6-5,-,TGTGCCAGCAGCCCCGACTACTATTCCTACGAGCAGTACTTC,CASSPDYYSYEQYF
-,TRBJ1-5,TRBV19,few,TGTGCCAGTAGTATCGGGTTGGAGGGGCCCCAGCATTTT,CASSIGLEGPQHF
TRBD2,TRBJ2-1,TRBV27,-,TGTGCCAGCAGTTTAGTGGCGGGAGGGCGGCCGAATGAGCAGTTCTTC,CASSLVAGGRPNEQFF
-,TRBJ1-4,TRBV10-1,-,TGCGCCAGCAGGAATAAACAGGGCGGGCAAAGTGAAAAACTGTTTTTT,CASRNKQGGQSEKLFF
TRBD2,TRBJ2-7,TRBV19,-,TGTGCCAGTAGTACCCGGCATAGCGGGTCCTACGAGCAGTACTTC,CASSTRHSGSYEQYF
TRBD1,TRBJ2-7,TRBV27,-,TGTGCCAGCAGTTTAATGACAGGGGCCTACGAGCAGTACTTC,CASSLMTGAYEQYF
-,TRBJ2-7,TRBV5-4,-,TGTGCCAGCAGCTTGGCACAGGCCGCCTACGAGCAGTACTTC,CASSLAQAAYEQYF
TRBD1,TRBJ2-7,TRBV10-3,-,TGTGCCATCAGTGGCCCGGGACAGGGGCTCTACGAGCAGTACTTC,CAISGPGQGLYEQYF
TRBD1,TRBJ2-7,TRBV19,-,TGTGCCACTTCGGACAGGGTACAGGGCGAGCAGTACTTC,CATSDRVQGEQYF
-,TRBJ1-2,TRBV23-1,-,TGCGCCAGCGCCCGGGAAGGCTATGGCTACACCTTC,CASAREGYGYTF
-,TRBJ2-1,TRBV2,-,TGTGCCAGCAGAAGCGGGTTCTCCTACAATGAGCAGTTCTTC,CASRSGFSYNEQFF
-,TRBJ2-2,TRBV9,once,TGTGCCAGCAGCGTAGTAGTGGGAGACACCGGGGAGCTGTTTTTT,CASSVVVGDTGELFF
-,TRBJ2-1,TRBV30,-,TGTGCCTGGAGTCGGAGCGGGCAGTACAATGAGCAGTTCTTC,CAWSRSGQYNEQFF
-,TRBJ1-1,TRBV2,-,TGTGCCAGCAGTGACGAGATTGAAGCTTTCTTT,CASSDEIEAFF
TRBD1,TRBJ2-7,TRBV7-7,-,TGTGCCAGCAGCGCTGGACAGGGGGCTACCTACGAGCAGTACTTC,CASSAGQGATYEQYF
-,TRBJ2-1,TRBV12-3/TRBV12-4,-,TGTGCCAGCAGTCCACTAGTAACCGGTGAGCAGTTCTTC,CASSPLVTGEQFF
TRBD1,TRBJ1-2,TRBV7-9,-,TGTGCCAGCAGCTTCTTATCCGGGACAGCCAGCTATGGCTACACCTTC,CASSFLSGTASYGYTF
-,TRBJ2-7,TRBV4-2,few,TGTGCCAGCAGCCAAGATCCGGGAGAAGCCCACGAGCAGTACTTC,CASSQDPGEAHEQYF
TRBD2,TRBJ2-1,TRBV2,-,TGTGCCAGCAATGGACTAGCGGGAAACAATGAGCAGTTCTTC,CASNGLAGNNEQFF
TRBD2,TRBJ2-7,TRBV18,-,TGTGCCAGCTCACTAGGCGGGAGCTCCTACGAGCAGTACTTC,CASSLGGSSYEQYF
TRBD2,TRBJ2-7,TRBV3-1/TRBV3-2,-,TGTGCCAGCAGCCAAGAAGGGTGGGAGGGCCGGCACTACGAGCAGTACTTC,CASSQEGWEGRHYEQYF
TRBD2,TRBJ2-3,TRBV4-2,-,TGTGCCAGCAGCCAAGATACTAGCGGGGGGAGCACAGATACGCAGTATTTT,CASSQDTSGGSTDTQYF
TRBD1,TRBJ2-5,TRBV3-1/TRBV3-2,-,TGTGCCAGCAGCGCAAGAAAGGCAGGGGGCTGGGAGACCCAGTACTTC,CASSARKAGGWETQYF
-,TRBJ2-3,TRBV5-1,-,TGCGCCAGCAGCACCGGACAGCCCACAGATACGCAGTATTTT,CASSTGQPTDTQYF